This record covers a single T cell receptor (beta chain). These data belong to a study of blood T cell repertoires in COVID-19. Study context: Samples representing acute and convalescent COVID-19 were sourced from the United States, Italy and Spain. Sources were T cells, B-cell-depleted T cells, or PBMCs; the material itself was cDNA or gDNA.

Original processing methods: Amplification from reference gene primers served as the basis for estimated nucleated cell counts. This table comes from immunoSEQ multiplex PCR, and its TCRdb copy is limited to in-frame clones, with some not included. V, J and clone size derive from that table, while D and trimming were established from the DNA sequence. The data show tens of thousands of clones, about 86% seen once. This receptor was obtained from a human donor with acute or convalescent COVID-19. The donor label of this sample is uncertain. Sequenced sample: peripheral blood.

Here the CDR3 DNA reads TGTGCCAGCAGCCTGGACAGAGTCTATGGCTACACCTTC. Translating gives CASSLDRVYGYTF. V and J are TRBV6-5 and TRBJ1-2, with D tentatively TRBD1 (6 bases). CDR3 length equals 13 residues. The V and J ends lost 6 bases and 4 bases respectively, with 12 bases between them. The germline V gene has CDR1 MNHEY and CDR2 SVGAGI.